A selection of T cell receptor beta chains follows, all from one sample in a study of blood T cell repertoires in COVID-19. The protocol was immunoSEQ multiplex PCR, while the TCRdb copy is restricted to in-frame clones and leaves out a portion. The sample carries over 75,000 clones, roughly 85% recorded once. The specimen was peripheral blood. The receptors stem from a human donor in a cohort sampled during active COVID-19. CDR3s include the opening cysteine and the closing phenylalanine or tryptophan. A D gene is named only where the DNA matches it firmly.

cdr3_aa	v_call	d_call	j_call
CASSQAGGYEKLFF	TRBV3-1/TRBV3-2	NA	TRBJ1-4
CATSRDQGYEQYF	TRBV15	NA	TRBJ2-7
CASRPQGYLGSPLHF	TRBV2	TRBD1	TRBJ1-6
CASSAGYLENTEAFF	TRBV2	NA	TRBJ1-1
CASSVGQDRGEKLFF	TRBV9	TRBD1	TRBJ1-4
CASRRGQGGTGELFF	TRBV19	TRBD1	TRBJ2-2
CASRQIYTDTQYF	TRBV7-8	NA	TRBJ2-3
CASRQQVGTEAFF	TRBV6-6	NA	TRBJ1-1
CASSPKTGTGNEKLFF	TRBV3-1/TRBV3-2	TRBD1	TRBJ1-4
CTSSQTPGRTKNIQYF	TRBV1	NA	TRBJ2-4